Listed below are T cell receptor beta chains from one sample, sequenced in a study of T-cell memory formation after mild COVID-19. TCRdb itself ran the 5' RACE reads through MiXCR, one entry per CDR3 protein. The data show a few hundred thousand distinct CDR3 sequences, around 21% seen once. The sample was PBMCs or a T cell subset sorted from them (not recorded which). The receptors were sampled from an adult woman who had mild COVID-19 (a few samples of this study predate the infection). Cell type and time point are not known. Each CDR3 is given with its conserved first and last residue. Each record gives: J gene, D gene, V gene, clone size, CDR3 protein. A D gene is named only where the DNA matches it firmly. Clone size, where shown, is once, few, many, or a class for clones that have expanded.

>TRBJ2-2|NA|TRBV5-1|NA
CASSLGSTSPGELFF
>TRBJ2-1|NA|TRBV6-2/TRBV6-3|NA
CASSPSIRSNEQFF
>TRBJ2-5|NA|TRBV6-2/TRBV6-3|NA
CASTSDGEQETQYF
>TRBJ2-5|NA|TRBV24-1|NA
CATSDYGHSRETQYF
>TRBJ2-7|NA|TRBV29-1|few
CSVVETQYEQYF
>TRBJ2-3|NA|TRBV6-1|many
CASSENPLDTQYF
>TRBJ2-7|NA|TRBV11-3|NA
CASSSAHGSTGLYEQYF
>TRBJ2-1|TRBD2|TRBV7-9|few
CASSPGTSGRGDNEQFF
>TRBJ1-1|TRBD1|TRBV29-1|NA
CSVEAGGRTEAFF
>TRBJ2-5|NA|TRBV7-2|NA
CASSLDPGETQYF
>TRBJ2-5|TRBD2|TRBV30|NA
CAWRLSGRMSETQYF
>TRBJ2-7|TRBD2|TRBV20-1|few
CSARRGGPVEQYF
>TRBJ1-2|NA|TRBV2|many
CASSEWSGAMNYGYTF
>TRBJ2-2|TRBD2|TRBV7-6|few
CASSRTSVNTGELFF
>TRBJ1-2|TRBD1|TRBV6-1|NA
CASRVGTGRYGYTF
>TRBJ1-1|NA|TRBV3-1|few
CASTPFGGNTEAFF
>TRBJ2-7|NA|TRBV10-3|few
CAINPGTRDYEQYF
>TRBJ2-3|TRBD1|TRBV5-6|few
CASSLGGQGADTQYF
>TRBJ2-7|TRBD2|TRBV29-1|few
CSVEVGRNPSYEQYF
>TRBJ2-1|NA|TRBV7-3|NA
CASSDRPGAYNEQFF
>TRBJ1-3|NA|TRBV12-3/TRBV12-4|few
CASSKQGLAGNTIYF
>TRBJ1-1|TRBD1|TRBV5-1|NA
CASSSGQFNTEAFF
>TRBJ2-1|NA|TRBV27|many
CASKGVRNEQFF
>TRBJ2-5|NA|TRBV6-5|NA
CASSPELGTQYF
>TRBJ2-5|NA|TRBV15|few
CATSRADRIQETQYF
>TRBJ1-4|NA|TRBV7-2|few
CASATGTLMGEKLFF
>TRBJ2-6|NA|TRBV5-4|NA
CASSLAQSSGANVLTF
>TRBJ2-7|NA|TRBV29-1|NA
CSEAGPQVYEQYF
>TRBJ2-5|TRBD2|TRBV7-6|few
CASSDTGLAGAGETQYF
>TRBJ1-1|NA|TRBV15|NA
CATSRDRAAAHEAFF
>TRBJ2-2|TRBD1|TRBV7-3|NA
CASSSTGGASGELFF
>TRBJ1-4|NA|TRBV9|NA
CASSVDPRDPTVLNEKLFF
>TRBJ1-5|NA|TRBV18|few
CASSPFRADNQPQHF
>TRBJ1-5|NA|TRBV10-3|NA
CATGDRQPQHF
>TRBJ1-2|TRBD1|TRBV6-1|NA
CASSDPDRNYGYTF
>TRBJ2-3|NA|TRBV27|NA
CASSQFWGDTQYF
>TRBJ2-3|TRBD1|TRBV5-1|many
CASSLGQGPTDTQYF
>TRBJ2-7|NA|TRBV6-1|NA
CASSLGGFGYSSYEQYF
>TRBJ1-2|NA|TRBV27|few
CASKRAGLAGYTF
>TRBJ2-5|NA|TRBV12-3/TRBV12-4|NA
CASSPGGRSTQYF
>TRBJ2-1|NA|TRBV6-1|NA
CATGPWNEQFF
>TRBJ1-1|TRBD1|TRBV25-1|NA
CASSPLRGEDTEAFF
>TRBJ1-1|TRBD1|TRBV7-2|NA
CASSSPGGSMNTEAFF
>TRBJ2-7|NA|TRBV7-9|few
CASSLRGALSYEQYF
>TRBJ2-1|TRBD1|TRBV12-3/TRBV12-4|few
CASVGSSRQGYNEQFF
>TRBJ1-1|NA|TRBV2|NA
CASSIRGGVTEAFF
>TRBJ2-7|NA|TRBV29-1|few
CSAVGGRRYEQYF
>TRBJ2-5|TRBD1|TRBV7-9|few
CASRRTGGMETQYF
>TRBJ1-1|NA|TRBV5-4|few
CASSRDSKDEAFF
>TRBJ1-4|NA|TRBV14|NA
CASSQDLRGRGEKLFF
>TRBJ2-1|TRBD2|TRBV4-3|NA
CASSRTSGVYNEQFF
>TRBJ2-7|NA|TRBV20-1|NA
CSARDLGFPYEQYF
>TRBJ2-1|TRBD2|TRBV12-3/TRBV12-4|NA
CASSLRTSGLGDEQFF
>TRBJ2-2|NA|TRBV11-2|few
CASSLEGSTGELFF